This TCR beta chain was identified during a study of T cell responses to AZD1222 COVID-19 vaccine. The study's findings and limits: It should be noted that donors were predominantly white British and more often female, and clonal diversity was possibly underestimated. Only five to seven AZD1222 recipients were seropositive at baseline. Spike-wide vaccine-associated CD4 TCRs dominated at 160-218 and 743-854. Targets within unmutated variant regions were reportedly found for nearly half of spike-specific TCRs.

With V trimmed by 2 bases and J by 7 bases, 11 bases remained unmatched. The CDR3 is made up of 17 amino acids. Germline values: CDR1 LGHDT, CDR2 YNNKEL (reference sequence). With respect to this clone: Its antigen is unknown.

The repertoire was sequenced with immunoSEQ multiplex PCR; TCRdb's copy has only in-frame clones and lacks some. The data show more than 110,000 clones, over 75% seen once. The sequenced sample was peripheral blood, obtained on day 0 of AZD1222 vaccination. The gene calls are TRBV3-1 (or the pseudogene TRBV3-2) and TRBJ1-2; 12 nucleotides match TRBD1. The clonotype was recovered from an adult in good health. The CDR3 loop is CASSQPPGTGGRSGYTF. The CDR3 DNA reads TGTGCCAGCAGCCAACCCCCCGGGACAGGGGGCAGATCTGGCTACACCTTC.